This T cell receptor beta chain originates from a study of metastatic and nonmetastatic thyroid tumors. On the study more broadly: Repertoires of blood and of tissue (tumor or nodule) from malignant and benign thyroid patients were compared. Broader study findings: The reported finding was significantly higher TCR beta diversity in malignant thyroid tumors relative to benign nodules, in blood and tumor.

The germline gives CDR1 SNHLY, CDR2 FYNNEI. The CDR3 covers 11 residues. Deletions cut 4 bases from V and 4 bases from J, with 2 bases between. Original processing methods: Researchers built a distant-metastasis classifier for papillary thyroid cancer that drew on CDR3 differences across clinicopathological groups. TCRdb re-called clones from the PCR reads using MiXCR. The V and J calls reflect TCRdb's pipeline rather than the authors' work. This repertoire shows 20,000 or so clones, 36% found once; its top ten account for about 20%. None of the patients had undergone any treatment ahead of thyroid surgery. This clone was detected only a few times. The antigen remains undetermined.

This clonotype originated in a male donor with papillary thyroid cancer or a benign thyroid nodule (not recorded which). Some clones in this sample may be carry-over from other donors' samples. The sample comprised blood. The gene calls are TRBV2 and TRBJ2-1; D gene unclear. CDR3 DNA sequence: TGTGCCAGCAGTGCGTACAATGAGCAGTTCTTC. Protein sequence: CASSAYNEQFF.